These 24 T cell receptor delta chains originate from one sample sequenced in a study of γδ T cells in repeated Plasmodium falciparum infection. TCRdb processed the multiplex PCR reads again with the CATT caller. The table includes roughly 90,000 delta-chain clones, 1.4% to 1.5% detected once. Flow sorting of PBMC yielded separate Vgamma9/Vdelta2+ and Vdelta2-negative gammadelta T cell populations for bulk repertoire analysis. Sample: gamma-delta T cells from blood. The receptors derive from a pool of human donors (malaria-infected and uninfected, not separated).

This clone was counted between two and nine times. TCRdb's entry gives the protein of a much larger clone, which mismatches this DNA's translation at residue 12, likely from a read error; the protein reported here is translated from the DNA. The chain combines TRDV1 with TRDJ1; D uncertain. TCRdb does not report a J gene; here it was assigned by matching the DNA to germline references. The V gene lost 5 bases and the J gene lost 0 bases, with 31 bases spanning the gap. This CDR3 is built from 21 residues. CDR1 is TSWWSYY and CDR2 is QGS in the germline V gene. The CDR3 nucleotides read TGTGCTCTTGGGAACACTTACGGTTGGTGTGGAGAACGCCTTTACACCGATAAACTCATCTTT. Its protein is CALGNTYGWCGERLYTDKLIF.

Comments on this clone: For this DNA, TCRdb reports the protein of a much larger clone, which diverges at residue 16, most likely from a read error; the protein presented here is translated directly from the DNA. The chain employs TRDV1 and TRDJ3; 11 nucleotides align to TRDD3. TCRdb leaves out the J gene; it was filled in here by matching the DNA to germline. Germline CDR1 is TSWWSYY and CDR2 is QGS. The CDR3 runs to 27 residues. The ends lost 6 bases at V and 0 bases at J; junction bases unmatched: 31. CDR3 in DNA: TGTGCTCTTGGAAGGGCTCCTTTTAATTTCTGGGGGATACACGACGGTCACTCCTCCTGGGACACCCGACAGATGTTTTTC. It is translated as CALGRAPFNFWGIHDGHSSWDTRQMFF.

This clone was seen at least ten times. The chain has TRDV1 and TRDJ1, with 12 nucleotides matching TRDD3. This CDR3 spans 21 amino acids. Germline loops: CDR1 TSWWSYY, CDR2 QGS. V dropped 1 base and J dropped 4; count of bases not matched to a gene: 19. CDR3 DNA: TGTGCTCTTGGGGAACCTACGTTTGGGGTCTGGGGGATACGACCCGGCGATAAACTCATCTTT. The encoded protein is CALGEPTFGVWGIRPGDKLIF.

Notes on this clone: TCRdb's protein for this DNA is that of a much larger clone and differs from the translation at residue 16, likely a read error; the protein shown is the DNA translation. The V gene is listed as TRDV1; no J gene was called; TRDD3 reflects the table's D call only, with no check against the DNA. The CDR3 covers 18 residues. CDR1 and CDR2 from the germline V gene are TSWWSYY and QGS. CDR3 in amino acids: CALGVFLKGIQTKHKPIF. CDR3 nucleotide sequence: TGTGCTCTTGGGGTTTTCCTAAAAGGGATACAAACGAAGCACAAACCCATCTTT.

For this clone: Only one base separates this from a far larger clonotype, so it likely reflects a read error. Different DNA sequences within this sample yield the same CDR3. The V and J genes are TRDV1 and TRDJ1; D is perhaps TRDD3 (5 bases). CDR3 length: 20 amino acids. Germline V lookup: CDR1 TSWWSYY, CDR2 QGS. V shed 1 base and J shed 0 bases, with 24 bases lying between them. CDR3 nucleotides: TGTGCTCTTGGGGAACCCTTATACGATTTGGGAGACCTTTACACCGATAAACTCATCTTT. Protein sequence: CALGEPLYDLGDLYTDKLIF.

The chain carries TRDV1 and TRDJ1, with 10 bases that match TRDD3. The germline gives CDR1 TSWWSYY, CDR2 QGS. V shed 6 bases and J 0 bases; nucleotides not matched to a gene: 19. This CDR3 is 20 amino acids long. CDR3 sequence: CALGVVTPPITGGYTDKLIF. The CDR3, as DNA: TGTGCTCTTGGCGTTGTGACCCCCCCTATTACTGGGGGATACACCGATAAACTCATCTTT.

In this sample, this clone turned up many times. This rearrangement joins TRDV1 to TRDJ1, with D unclear. The CDR3 runs 17 residues. The V gene lost 3 bases and the J gene lost 7 bases, with 24 bases spanning the gap. Germline V lookup: CDR1 TSWWSYY, CDR2 QGS. The CDR3 region is CALGDASETVVRGKLIF. The CDR3 DNA reads as TGTGCTCTTGGGGATGCCTCCGAGACTGTAGTAAGGGGTAAACTCATCTTT.

As to this clone: A far larger clone is only one base removed, so a read error is likely. This specimen includes other DNA sequences encoding the same CDR3. The chain employs TRDV1 and TRDJ1; 7 bases match TRDD3. No J segment appears in TCRdb, so it was assigned here by matching the sequence to germline. The germline V gene encodes CDR1 TSWWSYY and CDR2 QGS. The CDR3 covers 16 residues. In DNA, the CDR3 is TGTGCCCTTGGGGAAGAGGCGGATACGTGCACCGATAAACTCATCTTT. Translated: CALGEEADTCTDKLIF.

This clone was counted between two and nine times. For this DNA, TCRdb reports the protein of a much larger clone, which diverges at residue 12, most likely from a read error; the protein presented here is translated directly from the DNA. V gene TRDV2 combines with J gene TRDJ1; D unresolved. Assignment of the J gene here rests on matching the DNA to germline, because TCRdb gives none. The germline V and J ends were trimmed by 3 bases and 6 bases, with 22 bases remaining between them. The CDR3 consists of 16 residues. Germline V lookup: CDR1 GEAIGNYY, CDR2 EKD. The CDR3 DNA follows: TGTGCCTGTGACCAATGCCGCCCCTCCAAGCCCAATAAACTCATCTTT. It encodes CACDQCRPSKPNKLIF.

Points on this clone: This likely reflects a read error, since a far larger clone is one base away. Other nucleotide sequences from this sample produce the same CDR3. The J gene is TRDJ1, the V gene TRDV1; no clear D gene. TCRdb supplies no J gene; here it was assigned by aligning the nucleotide sequence to germline. V was cut by 0 bases and J by 2 bases, with 13 bases left in between. CDR1 and CDR2 (germline): TSWWSYY, QGS. CDR3 length equals 16 residues. The CDR3: CALGELTRIPTDKLIF. The CDR3 nucleotides are TGTGCTCTTGGGGAACTTACCAGGATCCCGACCGATAAACTCATCTTT.

Notes on this clone: This sequence is one base from a far larger clone and is likely a read error. The sample carries other DNA sequences with the same CDR3. The J gene was not called, though the V gene is TRDV1; the D segment call TRDD3 is taken from the table without a DNA check. CDR3 length equals 19 residues. Germline CDR1 TSWWSYY, CDR2 QGS. The CDR3 DNA sequence: TGTGCTCTTGGGGCCTTCCGAAGACCTCCCGGACCGTACACCGATAAGCTCATCTTT. Its translation is CALGAFRRPPGPYTDKLIF.

This clone showed up just a few times. The amino acid sequence in TCRdb belongs to a much larger clone and departs from this DNA's translation at residue 2, likely a sequencing read error; the sequence shown is translated from the DNA. V is TRDV3 and J is TRDJ1; possible D gene TRDD2, 5 bases. TCRdb leaves out the J gene; it was filled in here by matching the DNA to germline. The CDR3 spans 16 residues. The V gene's germline CDR1 is TVYSNPD and CDR2 GDNSRS (reference sequence). The CDR3 reads CSFSTFVPLPTDKLIF. CDR3 bases: TGTTCCTTTAGTACCTTCGTACCCCTCCCCACCGATAAACTCATCTTT.

Notes on this clone: TCRdb's protein, taken from a much larger clone, differs from this DNA's translation at residue 17, likely owing to a read error; the protein displayed comes from the DNA. The rearrangement links TRDV2 to TRDJ1; the match to TRDD3 covers 11 bases. The J gene comes from matching the DNA to germline here; TCRdb lacks it. CDR3 size: 24 residues. CDR1 is GEAIGNYY and CDR2 is EKD in the germline V gene. Trimming cost V 0 bases and J 1 base; bases outside gene matches: 27. CDR3 sequence reads: CACDTVGSNRGQHWGIRSTDKLIF. DNA for the CDR3: TGTGCCTGTGACACCGTCGGGTCTAACCGAGGACAGCACTGGGGGATAAGGTCCACCGATAAACTCATCTTT.

Details on this clone: TCRdb records a much larger clone's protein for this DNA, with a difference at residue 17 that likely arises from a read error; the protein given is the translation of the DNA. This chain joins TRDV1 and TRDJ1, with a tentative D call TRDD2 (6 bases). TCRdb supplies no J gene; here it was assigned by aligning the nucleotide sequence to germline. The germline gives CDR1 TSWWSYY, CDR2 QGS. The V end was cut by 0 bases, the J end by 4 bases, with 33 bases between. The CDR3 runs 22 residues. CDR3 in DNA: TGTGCTCTTGGGGAACTATCCTTCCCCAAATCCCCGTCATGGACGAGCATCGATAAACTCATCTTT. It encodes CALGELSFPKSPSWTSIDKLIF.

This clone was seen more than once but under ten times. The protein TCRdb gives is from a much larger clone and does not agree with this DNA's translation at residue 9, likely a read error; the protein shown here comes from the DNA. This chain links TRDV1 with TRDJ1; possible D gene TRDD3, 5 bases. The J gene is not listed in TCRdb, so it was assigned here from a DNA match to germline. Germline CDR1 TSWWSYY, CDR2 QGS. V was cut by 0 bases and J by 8 bases, with 13 bases left in between. This CDR3 region has 14 residues. The CDR3 protein is CALGELGGIRKLIF. The CDR3 DNA reads as TGTGCTCTTGGGGAACTAGGTGGGATCCGAAAACTCATCTTT.

This clone was detected only a few times. This DNA's translation and the protein TCRdb lists, from a much larger clone, do not match at residue 3, likely due to a read error; the protein shown is translated from the DNA. The gene calls are TRDV2 and TRDJ1; TRDD3 matches at 11 bases. CDR1 and CDR2 from the germline V gene are GEAIGNYY and EKD. CDR3 size: 16 residues. As DNA, the CDR3 is TGTGCCCGTGACTTACTGGGGGATAGGTACACCGATAAACTCATCTTT. This codes for CARDLLGDRYTDKLIF.

As for this clone: A read error likely explains why the TCRdb protein, taken from a much larger clone, differs from this DNA's translation at residue 17; the protein shown is translated from the DNA. The J segment was not called; the V segment is TRDV2; the tabulated D call, TRDD3, remains unverified against the DNA. This CDR3 comprises 19 residues. From germline, CDR1 is GEAIGNYY and CDR2 EKD. The CDR3 loop is CACDSVLGDTRRDTRQVFF. CDR3 nucleotides: TGTGCCTGTGACAGTGTACTGGGGGATACGAGGCGGGACACCCGACAGGTGTTTTTC.

As to this clone: The protein TCRdb lists belongs to a much larger clone and differs from this DNA's translation at residue 5, which points to a read error; the protein shown is made from the DNA. The chain employs TRDV1 and TRDJ1; D gene ambiguous. The CDR3 runs 19 residues. The germline V gene encodes CDR1 TSWWSYY and CDR2 QGS. V lost 4 bases and J 0 bases, leaving 24 bases between the germline ends. The CDR3 loop is CALGAPPAPPFRYTDKLIF. The CDR3 region has the DNA TGTGCTCTTGGGGCACCGCCCGCGCCCCCCTTTAGGTACACCGATAAACTCATCTTT.

This clone was found many times. A far larger clone differs by one base, so this is likely a read error. Other DNA sequences of this sample code for an identical CDR3. The CDR3 bases are TGTGCCTGTGACACCGTGGGGGTTACTCTGTACACCGATAAGCTCATCTTT. Translation gives CACDTVGVTLYTDKLIF. This chain uses TRDV2 with TRDJ1; a possible D gene is TRDD3 (6 bases). There are 17 residues in the CDR3. Germline assignment: CDR1 GEAIGNYY and CDR2 EKD.

This clone has more than one count but fewer than ten. The junction and the germline gene differ at one end; a read error may be behind it. The CDR3 spells CALGATPTITGSELTF. CDR3 in DNA: TGTGCTCTTGGGGCGACACCTACCATTACTGGTTCGGAACTCACCTTT. The V gene is TRDV1, the J gene TRDJ1; possibly TRDD2 or TRDD3 for D (5 bases each). CDR3 length equals 16 residues. CDR1 is TSWWSYY, CDR2 QGS, per germline.

This clone was seen at least ten times. A far larger clone lies a single base away; this is likely a read error. Other DNA variants within this sample encode the same CDR3. The rearrangement joins TRDV2 to TRDJ3; 8 bases align to TRDD3. TCRdb leaves out the J gene; it was filled in here by matching the DNA to germline. Germline trimming cut 3 bases from V and 0 bases from J; bases unmatched to any gene: 21. This CDR3 comprises 23 residues. Per germline, CDR1 GEAIGNYY and CDR2 EKD. The CDR3 loop is CACDPVGTSTGGPSSWDTRQMFF. DNA of the CDR3: TGTGCCTGTGACCCGGTTGGGACCAGTACTGGGGGGCCCAGCTCCTGGGACACCCGACAGATGTTTTTC.

Note on this clone: TCRdb attributes to this sequence the protein of a much larger clone, which differs from the DNA translation at residue 20; a read error is likely, and the protein displayed is translated from the DNA. The rearrangement joins TRDV2 to TRDJ3, with TRDD3 matching 13 bases. No J segment appears in TCRdb, so it was assigned here by matching the sequence to germline. Germline loops: CDR1 GEAIGNYY, CDR2 EKD. CDR3 length equals 23 residues. CDR3 protein: CACDAGLEVLGDTPAWDTRRMFF. DNA for the CDR3: TGTGCCTGTGACGCGGGGTTAGAGGTACTGGGGGATACGCCGGCCTGGGACACCCGACGGATGTTTTTC.

This clone has a handful of counts. TCRdb lists the protein of a much larger clone for this DNA, which differs at residue 4, so this is likely a read error; the protein given here is translated from the DNA itself. V usage is TRDV2 and J usage is TRDJ1; 7 bases map to TRDD2. Assignment of the J gene here rests on matching the DNA to germline, because TCRdb gives none. Germline CDR1 and CDR2: GEAIGNYY and EKD. This CDR3 comprises 22 residues. Here the CDR3 reads CACGTLPASRGRGETYTDKLIF. DNA of the CDR3: TGTGCCTGTGGCACCCTTCCTGCCTCCCGGGGACGAGGCGAGACGTACACCGATAAACTCATCTTT.

This clone was seen a few times. This DNA translates differently at residue 6 from the TCRdb protein, which is that of a much larger clone; a read error is likely, and the protein shown is the DNA's own translation. The chain carries TRDV1 and TRDJ3; 11 nucleotides line up with TRDD3. No J gene was available from TCRdb, and it was assigned here by a germline match of the DNA. Germline-derived CDR1 and CDR2 are TSWWSYY and QGS. Losses at the gene ends were 2 bases for V and 0 bases for J; bases not matched to a gene: 15. The CDR3 spans 23 residues. The CDR3 DNA follows: TGTGCTCTTGGGGAATGTTTTCTTTACTGGGGGATAATCACCTCCTGGGACACCCGACAGATGTTTTTC. It codes for CALGECFLYWGIITSWDTRQMFF.